This TCR beta chain was sequenced for a study of T cells in Graves' hyperthyroidism and ophthalmopathy. Overall study findings and caveats: Expanded thyroid clonotypes (above 0.001) were mostly also found in blood.

CDR3 size: 11 residues. CDR1 GTSNPN and CDR2 SVGIG come from the germline V gene (reference sequence). V lost 4 bases and J lost 6, with 6 bases in between. Graves' hyperthyroidism without ophthalmopathy progression within 18 months was termed stable. Newly diagnosed hyperthyroidism, duration under 2 months, in patients aged 18 to 65. This clonotype was recorded at least ten times. What it recognizes is unknown. The TCR beta CDR3 regions underwent amplification using RNA transcripts as the source. First-round RT-PCR targeting the TCR CDR3 was performed with the HTBI primer set. A single record per CDR3 protein comes from TCRdb applying MiXCR to the multiplex PCR reads. The sample yields some 620,000 distinct CDR3 sequences, 16% seen once.

Sequenced material: blood. The rearrangement links TRBV30 to TRBJ2-2; D remains unclear. The TCR was taken from a woman in her twenties or thirties with Graves' hyperthyroidism. The CDR3 DNA reads as TGTGCCTGGAATGGTGCCGGGGAGCTGTTTTTT. As protein: CAWNGAGELFF. Together with reference TRBV30 and TRBJ2-2, the CDR3 gives the full variable domain: SQTIHQWPATLVQPVGSPLSLECTVEGTSNPNLYWYRQAAGRGLQLLFYSVGIGQISSEVPQNLSASRPQDRQFILSSKKLLLSDSGFYLCAWNGAGELFFGEGSRLTVL.